This TCR beta chain derives from a study of CD8 T cells in Susac syndrome. General study points: TCR sequencing and HLA analysis covered a relatively small number of individuals.

CD8+ and CD4+ blood T cells underwent TCR beta sequencing. CD8+ and CD4+ T cells were negatively isolated; TEMRA cells were FACS-enriched. About this clonotype itself: Its antigen is currently unknown.

Germline assignment: CDR1 ENHRY and CDR2 SYGVKD. This CDR3 has 14 residues. Trimming cost V 4 bases and J 8 bases; bases outside gene matches: 5. It was with random hexamers that roughly 0.5 to 1 ug RNA was reverse transcribed. TCR beta CDR3 was amplified by immunoSEQ covering 54 Vbeta and 13 Jbeta. TCRdb processed the immunoSEQ multiplex PCR reads anew with MiXCR; each CDR3 protein has one entry. The table lists 300,000 or so distinct CDR3 sequences, 92% of them singletons. The chain recombines TRBV10-3 with TRBJ1-6; 7 bases agree with TRBD1. This clonotype originated in a human donor with multiple sclerosis. The sequencing input was CD4+ T cells from PBMCs. The CDR3 nucleotides read TGTGCCATCAGTGCTGACAGGGAATATTCACCCCTCCACTTT. It specifies CAISADREYSPLHF.